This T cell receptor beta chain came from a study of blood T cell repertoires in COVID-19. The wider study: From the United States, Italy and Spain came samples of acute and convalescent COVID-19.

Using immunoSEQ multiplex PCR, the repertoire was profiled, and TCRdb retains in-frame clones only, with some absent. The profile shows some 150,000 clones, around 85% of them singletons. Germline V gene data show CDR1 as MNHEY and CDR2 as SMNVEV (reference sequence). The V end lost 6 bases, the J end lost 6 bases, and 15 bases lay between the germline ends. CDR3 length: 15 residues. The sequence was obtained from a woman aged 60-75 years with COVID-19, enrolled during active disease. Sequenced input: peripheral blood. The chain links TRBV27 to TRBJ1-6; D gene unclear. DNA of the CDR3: TGTGCCAGCAGGCACCCGAGGGCGGTTAATTCACCCCTCCACTTT. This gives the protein CASRHPRAVNSPLHF.